The next 20 T cell receptor beta chains were all read from a single sample in a study of cytomegalovirus exposure and HLA in healthy donors. The table came from immunoSEQ multiplex PCR; TCRdb's copy has only in-frame clones and leaves some out. This sample carries approximately 71,000 clones, roughly nine tenths of them seen once, and the ten largest clones take about 3%. Sample: PBMCs. These receptors were obtained from a man aged 18 to 29 in good health and CMV-seronegative.

Note on this clone: The sample contains more than one DNA sequence encoding this CDR3. The V and J genes are TRBV27 and TRBJ2-7, with TRBD2 matching 9 bases. Germline CDR1 is MNHEY and CDR2 is SMNVEV (reference sequence). The length of the CDR3 is 14 residues. V trimming: 4 bases; J trimming: 1 base; junction bases outside the gene matches: 2. CDR3 coding DNA: TGTGCCAGCAGTTGGACTAGCGAGTCCTACGAGCAGTACTTC. It encodes CASSWTSESYEQYF.

The genes are TRBV19 and TRBJ1-5; 10 bases are a match to TRBD1. The CDR3 is 20 amino acids. Germline CDR1 LNHDA, CDR2 SQIVND (reference sequence). The V segment lost 6 bases and the J segment 8 bases; nucleotides outside the gene matches: 25. The CDR3 spells CASRPYLSRQGASLGEPQHF. CDR3 sequence (DNA): TGTGCCAGTAGACCTTATTTATCCCGACAGGGGGCAAGTTTAGGAGAGCCCCAGCATTTT.

The CDR3: CASSSIGQGRTYEQYF. CDR3 DNA sequence: TGCGCCAGCAGCTCTATCGGACAGGGAAGAACCTACGAGCAGTACTTC. The chain uses TRBV5-1 and TRBJ2-7; 8 bases agree with TRBD1. Per germline, CDR1 SGHRS and CDR2 YFSETQ. The CDR3 consists of 16 residues. The trim removed 3 bases at V and 2 bases at J, leaving 10 bases unmatched.

The chain carries TRBV19 and TRBJ2-7; the D is unclear. The germline V gene encodes CDR1 LNHDA and CDR2 SQIVND (reference sequence). The CDR3 is made up of 14 amino acids. The V end lost 5 bases, the J end lost 1 base, and 12 bases lay between the germline ends. Here the CDR3 reads CASSVTVRSYEQYF. The CDR3 bases are TGTGCCAGTAGTGTAACAGTGAGATCCTACGAGCAGTACTTC.

This clone was seen just once. The J gene is TRBJ2-3, the V gene TRBV29-1, with TRBD1 as a possible D gene (5 bases). V dropped 6 bases and J dropped 1 base, with 17 bases sitting between them. The CDR3 is 15 residues long. CDR1 is SQVTM, CDR2 ANQGSEA, per germline. This CDR3 is CSVAGHARGTDTQYF. The DNA of the CDR3 is TGCAGCGTGGCTGGACACGCCCGCGGCACAGATACGCAGTATTTT.

The rearrangement links TRBV27 to TRBJ2-3, with 9 bases identical to TRBD1. This CDR3 contains 19 residues. Germline trimming cut 4 bases from V and 3 bases from J; bases unmatched to any gene: 17. Germline V gene data show CDR1 as MNHEY and CDR2 as SMNVEV (reference sequence). The CDR3 reads CASSSSRSGTGIRTDTQYF. As DNA, the CDR3 is TGTGCCAGCAGTTCGAGTCGATCGGGGACAGGGATTAGAACAGATACGCAGTATTTT.

This chain connects TRBV11-3 to TRBJ2-2; 8 positions match TRBD1. Trimming took 5 bases from V and 4 from J; bases not matched to a gene: 6. The CDR3 is 15 amino acids. CDR1 is SGHNT, CDR2 YENEEA, per germline. CDR3 residues: CASSERTGSTGELFF. The CDR3 DNA sequence: TGTGCCAGCAGCGAACGGACAGGGAGCACCGGGGAGCTGTTTTTT.

In this sample, this clone turned up a few times. The rearrangement uses TRBV28 and TRBJ1-2; 8 nucleotides match TRBD1. Germline V CDR1 and CDR2: MDHEN, SYDVKM. The V segment lost 8 bases and the J segment 0 bases; nucleotides outside the gene matches: 2. This CDR3 spans 13 amino acids. CDR3 residues: CASQGASNYGYTF. As DNA, the CDR3 is TGTGCCAGCCAGGGGGCGTCTAACTATGGCTACACCTTC.

Only one count was recorded for this clone. This chain uses TRBV28 with TRBJ1-4, with 9 bases lining up with TRBD1. The CDR3 is made up of 15 amino acids. Looked up from germline, CDR1 is MDHEN and CDR2 is SYDVKM. Trimming cost V 5 bases and J 3 bases; bases outside gene matches: 4. CDR3 DNA sequence: TGTGCCAGCAGTACCCGACAGGGGGCTAATGAAAAACTGTTTTTT. Its translation is CASSTRQGANEKLFF. Complete variable domain (other parts from reference TRBV28 and TRBJ1-4): DVKVTQSSRYLVKRTGEKVFLECVQDMDHENMFWYRQDPGLGLRLIYFSYDVKMKEKGDIPEGYSVSREKKERFSLILESASTNQTSMYLCASSTRQGANEKLFFGSGTQLSVL.

The rearrangement uses TRBV5-1 and TRBJ2-7, with D possibly TRBD2 on 7 matching bases. There are 18 residues in the CDR3. CDR1 and CDR2 from the germline V gene are SGHRS and YFSETQ. V lost 3 bases and J lost 0, with 22 bases in between. For the CDR3, the DNA is TGCGCCAGCAGCTCGCAGGGCAGGGGAGGGCTTGGCTCCTACGAGCAGTACTTC. Amino acids: CASSSQGRGGLGSYEQYF.

The chain uses TRBV5-6 and TRBJ1-2, with a tentative D call TRBD1 (5 bases). The CDR3 length is 12 residues. V gave up 4 bases and J gave up 5 bases, with 9 bases separating them. Germline CDR1 and CDR2: SGHDT and YYEEEE. The CDR3 nucleotides read TGTGCCAGCAGCCTGGGACTTTATGGCTACACCTTC. This codes for CASSLGLYGYTF.

This chain joins TRBV6-5 and TRBJ1-4, with TRBD1 matching 7 bases. The CDR3 runs 14 residues. After removal of 6 bases from V and 4 bases from J, the junction contained 5 bases not matched to a gene. Germline CDR1 reads MNHEY; CDR2 reads SVGAGI. This CDR3 reads CASRDRRFNEKLFF. DNA for the CDR3: TGTGCCAGCAGGGACAGGCGATTTAATGAAAAACTGTTTTTT.

The V call is TRBV7-3, the J call TRBJ2-5, with D possibly TRBD1 on 6 matching bases. Germline CDR1 reads SGHTA; CDR2 reads FQGTGA. This CDR3 has 15 amino acids. V shed 5 bases and J shed 4 bases, with 17 bases lying between them. CDR3 protein: CASSQGIEGVETQYF. Here the CDR3 DNA reads TGTGCCAGCAGCCAGGGGATCGAGGGGGTAGAGACCCAGTACTTC.

This clone has a handful of counts. This chain joins TRBV5-4 and TRBJ2-7, with D maybe TRBD1 (6 bases). The CDR3 loop spans 12 amino acids. CDR1 SGHNT and CDR2 YYREEE come from the germline V gene (reference sequence). V lost 3 bases to trimming and J lost 9 bases, with 13 bases between them. Written as DNA, the CDR3 is TGTGCCAGCAGCTCCCAGGGGATTGGGCAGTACTTC. Translation gives CASSSQGIGQYF.

J is TRBJ1-2 and V is TRBV11-2, with 7 bases identical to TRBD1. This CDR3 region has 15 residues. Germline assignment: CDR1 SGHAT and CDR2 FQNNGV. The J segment lost 8 bases and the V segment lost 1 base, leaving 10 bases of the junction unmatched. CDR3 protein: CASSLASFTGEGYTF. The CDR3 region has the DNA TGTGCCAGCAGCTTAGCTTCGTTCACAGGGGAAGGCTACACCTTC.

The chain links TRBV4-2 to TRBJ2-3, with TRBD2 matching 7 bases. The CDR3 has 15 amino acids. After removal of 3 bases from V and 6 bases from J, the junction contained 9 bases not matched to a gene. The V gene's germline CDR1 is LGHNA and CDR2 YNFKEQ. The CDR3: CASSQDRLAPDTQYF. CDR3 in DNA: TGTGCCAGCAGCCAGGACCGACTAGCTCCCGATACGCAGTATTTT.

This chain joins TRBV4-3 and TRBJ1-1, with D maybe TRBD1 (5 bases). The CDR3 runs to 16 residues. The V gene lost 0 bases and the J gene lost 4 bases, with 15 bases spanning the gap. Germline V gene data show CDR1 as LGHNA and CDR2 as YSLEER. CDR3 nucleotide sequence: TGCGCCAGCAGCCAAGATCGTTCGGCGGGGGGCACTGAAGCTTTCTTT. Its protein product is CASSQDRSAGGTEAFF.

The rearrangement uses TRBV7-8 and TRBJ1-5; D is perhaps TRBD1 (5 bases). This CDR3 spans 17 amino acids. V was cut by 0 bases and J by 0 bases, with 12 bases left in between. CDR1 and CDR2 (germline): SGHVS, FQNEAQ. This CDR3 reads CASSLAVGRVSNQPQHF. DNA for the CDR3: TGTGCCAGCAGCTTAGCGGTGGGCAGGGTTAGCAATCAGCCCCAGCATTTT.

V is TRBV7-2 and J is TRBJ2-1; TRBD1 matches 7 bases. Germline V CDR1 and CDR2: SGHTA, FQGNSA. V shed 8 bases and J 4 bases; nucleotides not matched to a gene: 11. The CDR3 loop spans 15 amino acids. CDR3 in amino acids: CASAPGRGNYNEQFF. The CDR3 region has the DNA TGTGCCAGCGCTCCAGGCAGGGGGAATTACAATGAGCAGTTCTTC.

The V and J genes are TRBV11-2 and TRBJ1-2, with D perhaps TRBD1 (6 bases). V was pared by 0 bases and J by 1 base, with 9 bases between. The CDR3 runs 15 residues. Germline V CDR1 and CDR2: SGHAT, FQNNGV. DNA of the CDR3: TGTGCCAGCAGCTTAGAGGGGGCCCTTAACTATGGCTACACCTTC. It codes for CASSLEGALNYGYTF. Complete variable domain (other parts from reference TRBV11-2 and TRBJ1-2): EAGVAQSPRYKIIEKRQSVAFWCNPISGHATLYWYQQILGQGPKLLIQFQNNGVVDDSQLPKDRFSAERLKGVDSTLKIQPAKLEDSAVYLCASSLEGALNYGYTFGSGTRLTVV.